This T cell receptor (beta chain) is from a study of blood T cell repertoires in COVID-19. The overall study: Italy, Spain and the United States were the sources of the convalescent and acute COVID-19 samples. Sources were T cells, B-cell-depleted T cells, or PBMCs; the material itself was cDNA or gDNA.

Original methodology: Amplified reference gene primers provided the basis for estimating nucleated cell counts. Clones were read by immunoSEQ multiplex PCR, and TCRdb kept only the in-frame ones, dropping some. V, J and clone size reflect that table, while D and trimming were determined from the DNA. The profile shows 150,000 to 200,000 clones, more than 75% of them singletons. CDR1 LNHDA and CDR2 SQIVND come from the germline V gene (reference sequence). The length of the CDR3 is 11 residues. V dropped 6 bases and J dropped 5 bases, with 7 bases sitting between them. This receptor was identified in a man in his sixties with active or convalescent COVID-19. The rearrangement uses TRBV19 and TRBJ1-1; possible D gene TRBD1, 6 bases. Sequenced input: peripheral blood. This chain's CDR3 is CASRDSTEAFF. CDR3 nucleotides: TGTGCCAGTAGGGACAGTACTGAAGCTTTCTTT.